This section outlines one TCR beta chain sequence together with its context. This CDR3 is 14 amino acids long. V lost 6 bases to trimming and J lost 5 bases, with 17 bases between them. CDR1 MNHNY and CDR2 SVGAGI come from the germline V gene (reference sequence). Sequencing used immunoSEQ multiplex PCR; TCRdb keeps in-frame clones, though not all of them. The sample comprises 5,500 to 7,500 clones, 98% of which are singletons, and around 0.85% rests with the top ten. This sample was included in a study of T cells after posttransplantation cyclophosphamide. The related graft donor's blood sample was taken on the day of bone marrow donation.

This clonotype was sampled from a man in his forties in good health, CMV-negative, and a related stem cell transplant donor. Input material: memory CD4+ T cells sorted from PBMCs. The J gene is TRBJ2-7, the V gene TRBV6-6; perhaps TRBD1 as D (6 bases). This CDR3 reads CASSRNRVSHEQYF. In DNA, the CDR3 is TGTGCCAGCAGCCGGAACAGGGTTTCCCACGAGCAGTACTTC.